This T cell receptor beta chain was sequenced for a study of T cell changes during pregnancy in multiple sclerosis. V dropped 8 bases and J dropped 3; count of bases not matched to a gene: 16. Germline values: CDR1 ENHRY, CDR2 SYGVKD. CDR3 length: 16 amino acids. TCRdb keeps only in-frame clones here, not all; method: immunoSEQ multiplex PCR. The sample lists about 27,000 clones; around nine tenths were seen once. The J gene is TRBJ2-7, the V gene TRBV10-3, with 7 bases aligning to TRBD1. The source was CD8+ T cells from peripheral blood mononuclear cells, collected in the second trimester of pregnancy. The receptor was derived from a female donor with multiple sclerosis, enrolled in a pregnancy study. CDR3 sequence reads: CAIAVLTGTALYEQYF. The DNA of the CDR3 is TGTGCCATCGCTGTACTTACCGGGACAGCTCTCTACGAGCAGTACTTC.